This T cell receptor (beta chain) was captured in a study of CD8+ T cells in alopecia areata. The treatment denotes: oral pan-JAK inhibitor, 5-10 mg twice daily. Once RNA had been extracted, it was reverse transcribed into cDNA to act as the sequencing template. This table comes from immunoSEQ multiplex PCR, and its TCRdb copy is limited to in-frame clones, with some not included. The sample holds 190,000 or so clones, under 60% seen once. In this sample, this clone turned up a few times. At one end the junction does not follow the germline gene, possibly because of a read error. Per germline, CDR1 MNHEY and CDR2 SMNVEV (reference sequence). This CDR3 is 13 amino acids long.

This specimen consisted of CD8+ T cells sorted from blood, obtained at week 24, from a patient treated with tofacitinib. The TCR sequence derives from a human donor with alopecia areata. V and J are TRBV27 and TRBJ2-7, with D tentatively TRBD2 (6 bases). CDR3 nucleotides: TGTGCCAGCAGTGCCCGGGACTCCCACGAGCAGTACTTC. Translating it yields CASSARDSHEQYF.